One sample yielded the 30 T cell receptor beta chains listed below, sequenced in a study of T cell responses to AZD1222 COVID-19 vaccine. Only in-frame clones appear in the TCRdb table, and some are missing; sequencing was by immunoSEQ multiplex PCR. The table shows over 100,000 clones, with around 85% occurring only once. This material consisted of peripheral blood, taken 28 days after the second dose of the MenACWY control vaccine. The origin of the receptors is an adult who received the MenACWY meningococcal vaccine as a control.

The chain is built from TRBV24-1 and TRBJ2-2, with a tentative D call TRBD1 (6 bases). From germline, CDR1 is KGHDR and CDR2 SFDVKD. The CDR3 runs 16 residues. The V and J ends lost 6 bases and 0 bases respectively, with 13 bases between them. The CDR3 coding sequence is TGTGCCACCAGTAGAACGGACAGCCCGAACACCGGGGAGCTGTTTTTT. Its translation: CATSRTDSPNTGELFF.

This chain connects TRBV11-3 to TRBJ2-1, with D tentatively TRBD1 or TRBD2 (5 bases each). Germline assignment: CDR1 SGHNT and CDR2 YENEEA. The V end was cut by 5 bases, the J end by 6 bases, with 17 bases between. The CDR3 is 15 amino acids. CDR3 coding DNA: TGTGCCAGCAGCGTTAACCGGGACCCCCTCAATGAGCAGTTCTTC. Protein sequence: CASSVNRDPLNEQFF.

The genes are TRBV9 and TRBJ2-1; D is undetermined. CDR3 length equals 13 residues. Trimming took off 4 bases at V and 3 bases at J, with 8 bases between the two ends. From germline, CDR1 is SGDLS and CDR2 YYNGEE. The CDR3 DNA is TGTGCCAGCAGCCCACGTAACTACAATGAGCAGTTCTTC. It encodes CASSPRNYNEQFF.

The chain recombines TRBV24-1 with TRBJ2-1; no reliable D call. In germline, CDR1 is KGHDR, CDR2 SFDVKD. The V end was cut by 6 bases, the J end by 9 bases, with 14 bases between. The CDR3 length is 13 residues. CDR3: CATSRPGIGEQFF. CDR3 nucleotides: TGTGCCACCAGTCGGCCGGGTATCGGTGAGCAGTTCTTC.

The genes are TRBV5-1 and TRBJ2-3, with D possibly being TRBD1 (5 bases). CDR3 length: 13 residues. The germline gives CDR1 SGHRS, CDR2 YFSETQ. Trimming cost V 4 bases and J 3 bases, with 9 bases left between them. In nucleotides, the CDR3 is TGCGCCAGCAGCGGGCAGGGAACAGATACGCAGTATTTT. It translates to CASSGQGTDTQYF.

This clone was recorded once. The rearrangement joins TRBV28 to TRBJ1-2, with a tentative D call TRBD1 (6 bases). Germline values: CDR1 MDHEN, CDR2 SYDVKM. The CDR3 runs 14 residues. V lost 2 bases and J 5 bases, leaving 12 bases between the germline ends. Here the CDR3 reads CASSLLGQSYGYTF. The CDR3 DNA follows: TGTGCCAGCAGTTTACTCGGACAGTCATATGGCTACACCTTC.

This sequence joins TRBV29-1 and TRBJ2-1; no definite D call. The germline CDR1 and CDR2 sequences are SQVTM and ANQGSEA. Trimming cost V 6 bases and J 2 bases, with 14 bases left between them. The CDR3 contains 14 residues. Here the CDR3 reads CSVLRRTTYNEQFF. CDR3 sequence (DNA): TGCAGCGTACTAAGACGGACCACCTACAATGAGCAGTTCTTC.

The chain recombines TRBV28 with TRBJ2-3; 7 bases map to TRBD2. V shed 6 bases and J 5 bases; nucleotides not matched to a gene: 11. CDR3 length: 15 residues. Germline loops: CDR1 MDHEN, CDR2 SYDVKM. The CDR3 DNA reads TGTGCCAGCAGCCCTCGGGGGAGGGCCGGAGATACGCAGTATTTT. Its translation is CASSPRGRAGDTQYF.

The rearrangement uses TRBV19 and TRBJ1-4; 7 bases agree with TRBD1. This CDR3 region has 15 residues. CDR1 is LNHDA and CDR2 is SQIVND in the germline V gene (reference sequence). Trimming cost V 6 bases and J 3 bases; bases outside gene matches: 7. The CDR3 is CASSGTGAANEKLFF. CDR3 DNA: TGTGCCAGTAGCGGTACAGGGGCGGCTAATGAAAAACTGTTTTTT.

The DNA for the CDR3 is TGTGCCAGCAGCCAGCGGACAGGAGGTTGGTCTGAAGCTTTCTTT. It codes for CASSQRTGGWSEAFF. The genes are TRBV4-2 and TRBJ1-1; 7 bases fit TRBD1. This CDR3 spans 15 amino acids. The ends lost 3 bases at V and 6 bases at J; junction bases unmatched: 10. CDR1 and CDR2 from the germline V gene are LGHNA and YNFKEQ.

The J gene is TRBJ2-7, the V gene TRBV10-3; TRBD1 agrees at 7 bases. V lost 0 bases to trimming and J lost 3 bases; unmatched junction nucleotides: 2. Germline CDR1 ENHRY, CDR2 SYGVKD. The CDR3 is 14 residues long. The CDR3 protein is CAISESTGIYEQYF. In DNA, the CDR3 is TGTGCCATCAGTGAGTCGACAGGGATCTACGAGCAGTACTTC.

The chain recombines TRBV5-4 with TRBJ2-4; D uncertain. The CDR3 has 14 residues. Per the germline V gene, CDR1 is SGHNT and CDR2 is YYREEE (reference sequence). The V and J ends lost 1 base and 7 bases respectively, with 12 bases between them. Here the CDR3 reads CASSLYSQRNIQYF. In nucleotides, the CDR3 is TGTGCCAGCAGCTTGTACAGCCAGAGGAACATTCAGTACTTC.

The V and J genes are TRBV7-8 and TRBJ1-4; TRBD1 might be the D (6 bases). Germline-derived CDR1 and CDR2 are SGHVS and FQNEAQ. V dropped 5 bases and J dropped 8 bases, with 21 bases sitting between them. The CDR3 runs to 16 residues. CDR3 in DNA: TGTGCCAGCAGCGGCGGTCGGGCAGGGGCGCGGGAAAAACTGTTTTTT. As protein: CASSGGRAGAREKLFF.

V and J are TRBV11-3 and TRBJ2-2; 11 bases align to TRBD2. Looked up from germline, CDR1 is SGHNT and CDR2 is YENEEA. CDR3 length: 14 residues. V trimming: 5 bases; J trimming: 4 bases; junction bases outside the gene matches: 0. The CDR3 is CASSTSGGTGELFF. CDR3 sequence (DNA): TGTGCCAGCAGCACTAGCGGGGGCACCGGGGAGCTGTTTTTT. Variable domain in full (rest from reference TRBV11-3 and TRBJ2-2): EAGVVQSPRYKIIEKKQPVAFWCNPISGHNTLYWYLQNLGQGPELLIRYENEEAVDDSQLPKDRFSAERLKGVDSTLKIQPAELGDSAVYLCASSTSGGTGELFFGEGSRLTVL.

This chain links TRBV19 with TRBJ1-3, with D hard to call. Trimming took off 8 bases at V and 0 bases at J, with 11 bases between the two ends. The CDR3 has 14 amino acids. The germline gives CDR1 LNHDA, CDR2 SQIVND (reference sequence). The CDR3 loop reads CASRSGSSGNTIYF. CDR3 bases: TGTGCCAGTCGATCCGGGAGCTCTGGAAACACCATATATTTT.

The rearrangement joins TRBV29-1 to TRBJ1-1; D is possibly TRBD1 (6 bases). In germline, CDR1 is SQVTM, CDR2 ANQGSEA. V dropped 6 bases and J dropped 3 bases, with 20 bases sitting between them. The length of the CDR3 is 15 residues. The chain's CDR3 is CSVQSPGGKDTEAFF. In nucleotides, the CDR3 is TGCAGCGTCCAGTCACCGGGGGGCAAGGACACTGAAGCTTTCTTT.

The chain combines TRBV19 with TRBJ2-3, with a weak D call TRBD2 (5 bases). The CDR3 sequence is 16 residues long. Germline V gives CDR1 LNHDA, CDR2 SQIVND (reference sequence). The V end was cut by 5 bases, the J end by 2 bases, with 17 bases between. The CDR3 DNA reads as TGTGCCAGTAGTCTACTCTTAGCGAGGTCCACAGATACGCAGTATTTT. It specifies CASSLLLARSTDTQYF.

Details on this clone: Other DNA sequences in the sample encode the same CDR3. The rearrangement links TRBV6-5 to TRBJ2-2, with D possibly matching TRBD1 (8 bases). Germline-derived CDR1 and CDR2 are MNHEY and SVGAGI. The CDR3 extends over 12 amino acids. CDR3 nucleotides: TGTGCAGTACAGGGGGGGACCGGGGAGCTGTTTTTT. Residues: CAVQGGTGELFF.

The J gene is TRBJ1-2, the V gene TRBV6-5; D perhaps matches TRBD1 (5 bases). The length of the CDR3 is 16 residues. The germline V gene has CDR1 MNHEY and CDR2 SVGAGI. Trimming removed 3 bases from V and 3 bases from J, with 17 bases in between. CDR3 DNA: TGTGCCAGCAGTTATGCAGGAGGGGTGATGGACTATGGCTACACCTTC. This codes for CASSYAGGVMDYGYTF.

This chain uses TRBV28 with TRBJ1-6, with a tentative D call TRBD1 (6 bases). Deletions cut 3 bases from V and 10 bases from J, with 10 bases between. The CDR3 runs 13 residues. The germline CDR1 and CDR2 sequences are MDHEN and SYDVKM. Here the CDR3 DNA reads TGTGCCAGCAGTTTCAGGGGAAAATCACCCCTCCACTTT. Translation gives CASSFRGKSPLHF.

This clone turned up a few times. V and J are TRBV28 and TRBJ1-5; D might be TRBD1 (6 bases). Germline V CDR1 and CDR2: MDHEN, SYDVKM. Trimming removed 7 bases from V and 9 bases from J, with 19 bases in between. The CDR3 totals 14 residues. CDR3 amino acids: CASNIGGIGGPQHF. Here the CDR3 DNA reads TGTGCCAGCAACATAGGGGGAATTGGGGGGCCCCAGCATTTT. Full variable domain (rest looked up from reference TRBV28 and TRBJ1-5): DVKVTQSSRYLVKRTGEKVFLECVQDMDHENMFWYRQDPGLGLRLIYFSYDVKMKEKGDIPEGYSVSREKKERFSLILESASTNQTSMYLCASNIGGIGGPQHFGDGTRLSIL.

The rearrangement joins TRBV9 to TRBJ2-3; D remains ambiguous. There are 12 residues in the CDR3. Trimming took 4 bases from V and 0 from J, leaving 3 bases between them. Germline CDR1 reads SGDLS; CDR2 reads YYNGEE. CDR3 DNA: TGTGCCAGCAGCCCAAGCACAGATACGCAGTATTTT. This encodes CASSPSTDTQYF.

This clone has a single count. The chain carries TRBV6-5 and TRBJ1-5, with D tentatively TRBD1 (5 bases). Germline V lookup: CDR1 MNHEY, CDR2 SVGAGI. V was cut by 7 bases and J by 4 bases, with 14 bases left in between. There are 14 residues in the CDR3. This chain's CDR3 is CASTGGVGNQPQHF. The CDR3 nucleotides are TGTGCCAGCACCGGGGGGGTTGGAAATCAGCCCCAGCATTTT.

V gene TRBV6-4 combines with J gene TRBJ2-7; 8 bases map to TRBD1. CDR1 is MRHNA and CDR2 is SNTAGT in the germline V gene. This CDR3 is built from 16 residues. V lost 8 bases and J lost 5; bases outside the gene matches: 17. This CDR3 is CASPQGARDRKDEQYV. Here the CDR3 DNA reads TGTGCCAGCCCACAGGGAGCCCGGGACAGGAAAGACGAGCAGTACGTC.

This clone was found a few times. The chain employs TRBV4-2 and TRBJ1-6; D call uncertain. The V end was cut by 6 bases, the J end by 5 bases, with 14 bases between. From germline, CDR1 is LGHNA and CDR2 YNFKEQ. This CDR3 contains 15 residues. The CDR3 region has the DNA TGTGCCAGCAGGCAAAGGGAATCTAATAATTCACCCCTCCACTTT. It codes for CASRQRESNNSPLHF.

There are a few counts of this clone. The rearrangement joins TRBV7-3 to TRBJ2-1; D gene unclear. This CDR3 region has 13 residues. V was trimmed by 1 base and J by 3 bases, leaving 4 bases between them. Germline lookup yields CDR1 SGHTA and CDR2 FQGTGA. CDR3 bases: TGTGCCAGCAGCTTAAACAGCTACAATGAGCAGTTCTTC. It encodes CASSLNSYNEQFF.

DNA for the CDR3: TGCAGCGTTGCGGGACAGGGAATGAGCTACACCTTC. Amino acid sequence: CSVAGQGMSYTF. V and J are TRBV29-1 and TRBJ1-2; TRBD1 aligns across 9 bases. V shed 4 bases, J shed 9 bases, and the junction held 6 bases outside the gene matches. Germline V lookup: CDR1 SQVTM, CDR2 ANQGSEA. The CDR3 spans 12 residues.

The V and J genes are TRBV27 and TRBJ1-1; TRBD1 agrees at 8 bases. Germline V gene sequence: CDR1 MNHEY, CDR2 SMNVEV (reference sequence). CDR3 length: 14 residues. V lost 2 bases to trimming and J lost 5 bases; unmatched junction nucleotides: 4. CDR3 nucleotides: TGTGCCAGCAGTTTAGACAGGGGAGGAACTGAAGCTTTCTTT. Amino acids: CASSLDRGGTEAFF.

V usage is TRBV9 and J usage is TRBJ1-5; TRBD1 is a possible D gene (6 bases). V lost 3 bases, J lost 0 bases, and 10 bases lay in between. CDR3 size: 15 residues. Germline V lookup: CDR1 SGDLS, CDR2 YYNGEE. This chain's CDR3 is CASSAGQSSNQPQHF. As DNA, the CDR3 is TGTGCCAGCAGCGCCGGACAGAGTAGCAATCAGCCCCAGCATTTT. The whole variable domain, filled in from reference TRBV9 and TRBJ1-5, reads DSGVTQTPKHLITATGQRVTLRCSPRSGDLSVYWYQQSLDQGLQFLIQYYNGEERAKGNILERFSAQQFPDLHSELNLSSLELGDSALYFCASSAGQSSNQPQHFGDGTRLSIL.

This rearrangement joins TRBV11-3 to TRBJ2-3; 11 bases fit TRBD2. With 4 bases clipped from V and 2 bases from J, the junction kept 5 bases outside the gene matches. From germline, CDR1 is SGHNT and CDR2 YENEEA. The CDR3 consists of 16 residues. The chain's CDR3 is CASSSRLAGTTDTQYF. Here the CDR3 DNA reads TGTGCCAGCAGCTCGAGACTAGCGGGAACCACAGATACGCAGTATTTT.